Listed below are T cell receptor beta chains from one sample, sequenced in a study of T cells in Graves' hyperthyroidism and ophthalmopathy. MiXCR, run by TCRdb on the multiplex PCR reads, gives a single entry per CDR3 protein. Among over 500,000 distinct CDR3 sequences listed, about 14% were seen once. The sequenced material came from blood. The receptors stem from a woman aged 40 to 50 with Graves' hyperthyroidism. Both conserved end residues are part of each CDR3. A D gene is named only where the DNA matches it firmly. Clone size, where shown, is once, few, many, or a class for clones that have expanded.

d_call cdr3_length j_call clone_size v_call cdr3_aa cdr3_nt
TRBD1 18 TRBJ1-4 - TRBV3-1 CASSQITPGQGSGEKLFF TGTGCCAGCAGCCAGATCACTCCGGGACAGGGTTCTGGAGAAAAACTGTTTTTT
TRBD2 13 TRBJ2-1 few TRBV20-1 CSARDPAGNEQFF TGCAGTGCTAGAGATCCAGCGGGAAATGAGCAGTTCTTC
TRBD1 13 TRBJ2-5 many TRBV7-2 CASSQQGLETQYF TGTGCCAGCAGCCAACAGGGGTTAGAGACCCAGTACTTC
TRBD1 18 TRBJ1-5 many TRBV12-3/TRBV12-4 CASSFRGRDRGSRQPQHF TGTGCCAGCAGTTTTCGGGGGCGGGACAGGGGGAGCCGTCAGCCCCAGCATTTT
TRBD1 16 TRBJ1-5 - TRBV5-6 CASNPRGRGQDQPQHF TGTGCCAGCAACCCCCGAGGTAGGGGGCAAGATCAGCCCCAGCATTTT
TRBD1 13 TRBJ1-4 many TRBV28 CASATGINEKLFF TGTGCCAGCGCGACAGGGATTAATGAAAAACTGTTTTTT
- 16 TRBJ2-2 many TRBV24-1 CATSDQATANTGELFF TGTGCCACCAGTGATCAGGCCACCGCGAACACCGGGGAGCTGTTTTTT
- 14 TRBJ2-1 many TRBV28 CASSLWRRDNEQFF TGTGCCAGCAGTCTATGGCGGAGAGACAATGAGCAGTTCTTC
- 12 TRBJ2-1 few TRBV19 CASSIKGDEQFF TGTGCCAGTAGTATAAAGGGAGATGAGCAGTTCTTC
- 12 TRBJ2-7 - TRBV12-5 CASGPDQGRQYF TGTGCTAGTGGTCCCGACCAGGGACGGCAGTACTTC
TRBD2 15 TRBJ2-5 many TRBV12-3/TRBV12-4 CASSPSSGGSETQYF TGTGCCAGCAGTCCCTCTTCGGGAGGGTCAGAGACCCAGTACTTC
TRBD2 14 TRBJ2-7 - TRBV6-1 CASREAGGWYEQYF TGTGCCAGCAGAGAAGCGGGAGGGTGGTACGAGCAGTACTTC
TRBD2 16 TRBJ2-3 few TRBV5-8 CASSLAGGLSTDTQYF TGTGCCAGCAGTCTAGCGGGGGGGTTATCCACAGATACGCAGTATTTT
- 14 TRBJ1-1 many TRBV6-6 CASSYSTGLTEAFF TGTGCCAGCAGTTACTCGACGGGGTTGACTGAAGCTTTCTTT